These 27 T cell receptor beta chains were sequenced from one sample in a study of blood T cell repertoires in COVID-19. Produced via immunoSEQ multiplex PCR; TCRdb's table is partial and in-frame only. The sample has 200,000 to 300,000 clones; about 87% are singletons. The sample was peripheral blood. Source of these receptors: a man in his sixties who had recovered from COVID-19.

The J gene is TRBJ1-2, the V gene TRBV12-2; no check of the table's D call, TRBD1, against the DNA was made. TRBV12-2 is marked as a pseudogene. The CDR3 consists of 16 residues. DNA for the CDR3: TGTGCAAGTCGCTCCTCCCAGACAGACACTAACTATGGCTACACCTTC. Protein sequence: CASRSSQTDTNYGYTF.

CDR3 DNA sequence: TGTGCCAGTAGTACTCACAGGGGCACTGAAGCTTTCTTT. This translates into CASSTHRGTEAFF. The chain joins TRBV19 to TRBJ1-1; 7 positions agree with TRBD1. This CDR3 has 13 amino acids. From germline, CDR1 is LNHDA and CDR2 SQIVND (reference sequence). J gave up 4 bases and V 4 bases, and 3 bases lay outside the gene matches.

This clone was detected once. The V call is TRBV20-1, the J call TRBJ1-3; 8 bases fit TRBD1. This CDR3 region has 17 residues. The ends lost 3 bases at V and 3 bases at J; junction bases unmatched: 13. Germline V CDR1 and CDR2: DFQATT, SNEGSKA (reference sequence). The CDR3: CSASPRTGFLGGNTIYF. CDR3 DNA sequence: TGCAGTGCTAGTCCCCGGACAGGGTTTTTGGGTGGAAACACCATATATTTT.

CDR3 sequence: CASSQGGPVGLGKAFF. The CDR3 nucleotides are TGTGCCAGCAGCCAAGGTGGTCCCGTGGGGCTCGGTAAAGCTTTCTTT. The chain joins TRBV14 to TRBJ1-1; weak D call: TRBD1 (5 bases). This CDR3 has 16 amino acids. The germline gives CDR1 SGHDN, CDR2 FVKESK. Between the trimmed V and J ends, which lost 1 base and 9 bases, there was a span of 21 bases.

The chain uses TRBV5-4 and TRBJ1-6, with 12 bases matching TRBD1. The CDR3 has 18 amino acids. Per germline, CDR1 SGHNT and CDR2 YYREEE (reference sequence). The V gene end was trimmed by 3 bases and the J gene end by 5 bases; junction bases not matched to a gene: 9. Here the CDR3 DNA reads TGTGCCAGCAGCTCGCCCGGGACAGGGGGCTTAAATAATTCACCCCTCCACTTT. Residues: CASSSPGTGGLNNSPLHF.

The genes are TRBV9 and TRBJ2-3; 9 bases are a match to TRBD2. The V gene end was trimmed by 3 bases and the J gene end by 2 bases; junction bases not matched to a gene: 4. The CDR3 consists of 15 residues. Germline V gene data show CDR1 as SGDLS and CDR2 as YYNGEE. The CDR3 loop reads CASSARGGTTDTQYF. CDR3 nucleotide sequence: TGTGCCAGCAGCGCGCGGGGGGGCACCACAGATACGCAGTATTTT. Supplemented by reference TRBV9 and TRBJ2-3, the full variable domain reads DSGVTQTPKHLITATGQRVTLRCSPRSGDLSVYWYQQSLDQGLQFLIQYYNGEERAKGNILERFSAQQFPDLHSELNLSSLELGDSALYFCASSARGGTTDTQYFGPGTRLTVL.

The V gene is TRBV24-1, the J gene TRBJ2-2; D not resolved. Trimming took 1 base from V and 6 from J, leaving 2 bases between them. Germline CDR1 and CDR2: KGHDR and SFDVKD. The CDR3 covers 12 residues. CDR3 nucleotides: TGTGCCACCAGTGATTTCTCCGGGGAGCTGTTTTTT. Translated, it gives CATSDFSGELFF.

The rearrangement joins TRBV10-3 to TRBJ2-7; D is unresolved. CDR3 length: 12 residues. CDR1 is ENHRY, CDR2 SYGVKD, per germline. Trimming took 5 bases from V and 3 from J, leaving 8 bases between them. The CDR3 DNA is TGTGCCATCAGTAACAGAAACTACGAGCAGTACTTC. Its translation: CAISNRNYEQYF.

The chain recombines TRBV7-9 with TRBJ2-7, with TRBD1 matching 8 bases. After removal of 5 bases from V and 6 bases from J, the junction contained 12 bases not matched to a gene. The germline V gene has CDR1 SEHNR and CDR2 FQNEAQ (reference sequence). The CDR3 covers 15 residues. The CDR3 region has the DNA TGTGCCAGCAGCCCTACAGGGGGTTCAATATCCGAGCAGTACTTC. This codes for CASSPTGGSISEQYF.

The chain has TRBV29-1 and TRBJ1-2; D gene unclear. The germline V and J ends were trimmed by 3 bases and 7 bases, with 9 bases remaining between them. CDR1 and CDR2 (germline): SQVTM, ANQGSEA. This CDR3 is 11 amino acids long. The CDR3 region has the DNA TGCAGCGTTGATTCCGGTGGTGGCTACACCTTC. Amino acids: CSVDSGGGYTF.

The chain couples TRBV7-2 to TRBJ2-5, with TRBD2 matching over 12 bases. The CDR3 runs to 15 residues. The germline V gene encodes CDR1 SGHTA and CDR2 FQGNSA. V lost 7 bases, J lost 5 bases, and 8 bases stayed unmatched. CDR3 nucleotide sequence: TGTGCCAGCAACCCCCTAGCGGGGGGGGGTGAGACCCAGTACTTC. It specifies CASNPLAGGGETQYF. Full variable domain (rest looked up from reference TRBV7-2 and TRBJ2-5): GAGVSQSPSNKVTEKGKDVELRCDPISGHTALYWYRQSLGQGLEFLIYFQGNSAPDKSGLPSDRFSAERTGGSVSTLTIQRTQQEDSAVYLCASNPLAGGGETQYFGPGTRLLVL.

CDR3 in DNA: TGTGCCAGCAGAGCTTGGCGACTATACTATGGCTACACCTTC. Its translation: CASRAWRLYYGYTF. The rearrangement joins TRBV5-6 to TRBJ1-2; no firm D call. Trimming pared 5 bases from V and 3 bases from J, leaving 14 bases between. This CDR3 has 14 residues. The germline CDR1 and CDR2 sequences are SGHDT and YYEEEE.

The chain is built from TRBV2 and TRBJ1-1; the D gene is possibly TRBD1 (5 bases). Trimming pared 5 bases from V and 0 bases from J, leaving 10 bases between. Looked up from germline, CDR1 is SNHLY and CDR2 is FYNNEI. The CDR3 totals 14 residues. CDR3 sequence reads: CASSRAGMNTEAFF. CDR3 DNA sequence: TGTGCCAGCAGTAGGGCAGGGATGAACACTGAAGCTTTCTTT.

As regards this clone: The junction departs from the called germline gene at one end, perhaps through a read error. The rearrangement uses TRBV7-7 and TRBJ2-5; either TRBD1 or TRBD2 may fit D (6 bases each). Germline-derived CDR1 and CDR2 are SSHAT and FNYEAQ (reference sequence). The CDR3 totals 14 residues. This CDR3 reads CASRGGGPQETQYF. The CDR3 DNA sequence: TGTGCTAGCAGGGGAGGAGGGCCGCAAGAGACCCAGTACTTC.

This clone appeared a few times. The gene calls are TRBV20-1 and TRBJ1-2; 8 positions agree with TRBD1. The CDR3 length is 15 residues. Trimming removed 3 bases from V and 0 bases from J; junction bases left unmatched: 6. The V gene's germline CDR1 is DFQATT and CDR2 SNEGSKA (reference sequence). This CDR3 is CSASTRGLSNYGYTF. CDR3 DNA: TGCAGTGCTAGTACCAGGGGGCTGTCTAACTATGGCTACACCTTC.

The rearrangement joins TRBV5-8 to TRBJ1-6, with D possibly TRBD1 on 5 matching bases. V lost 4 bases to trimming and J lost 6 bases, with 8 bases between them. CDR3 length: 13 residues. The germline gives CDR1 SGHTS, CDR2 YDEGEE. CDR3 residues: CASSVQGNSPLHF. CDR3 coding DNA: TGTGCCAGCAGCGTCCAGGGTAATTCACCCCTCCACTTT.

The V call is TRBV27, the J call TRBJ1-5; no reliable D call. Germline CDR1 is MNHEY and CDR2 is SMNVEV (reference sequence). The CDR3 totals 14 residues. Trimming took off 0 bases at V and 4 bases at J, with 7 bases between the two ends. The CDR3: CASSLSRGNQPQHF. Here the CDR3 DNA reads TGTGCCAGCAGTTTATCGAGAGGGAATCAGCCCCAGCATTTT.

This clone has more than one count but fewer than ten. Here the CDR3 DNA reads TGTGCCAGCAGCTTTGAATTTCAGGGTCTTAACACTGAAGCTTTCTTT. The encoded protein is CASSFEFQGLNTEAFF. The J gene is TRBJ1-1, the V gene TRBV5-4; perhaps TRBD1 as D (5 bases). V was trimmed by 2 bases and J by 2 bases, leaving 16 bases between them. The germline V gene has CDR1 SGHNT and CDR2 YYREEE (reference sequence). CDR3 length: 16 residues.

The CDR3 nucleotides read TGTGCCAGCAGCTCCAAGTCGTTAAGAGCGGGGGGACAAGAGACCCAGTACTTC. Its protein product is CASSSKSLRAGGQETQYF. This chain links TRBV5-6 with TRBJ2-5, with 9 bases identical to TRBD2. V dropped 3 bases and J dropped 2; count of bases not matched to a gene: 14. Germline V gives CDR1 SGHDT, CDR2 YYEEEE. The length of the CDR3 is 18 residues.

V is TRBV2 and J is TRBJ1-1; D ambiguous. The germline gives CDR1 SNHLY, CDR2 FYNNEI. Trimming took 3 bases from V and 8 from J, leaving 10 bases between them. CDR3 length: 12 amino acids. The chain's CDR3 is CASSDAHPEAFF. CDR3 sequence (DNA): TGTGCCAGCAGTGATGCGCACCCCGAAGCTTTCTTT.

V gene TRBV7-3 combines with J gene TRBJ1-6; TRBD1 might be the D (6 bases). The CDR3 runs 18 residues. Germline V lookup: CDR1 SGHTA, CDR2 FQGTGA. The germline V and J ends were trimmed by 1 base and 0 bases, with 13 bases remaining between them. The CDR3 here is CASSLMPTGSSYNSPLHF. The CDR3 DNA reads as TGTGCCAGCAGCTTAATGCCCACAGGGAGCTCCTATAATTCACCCCTCCACTTT.

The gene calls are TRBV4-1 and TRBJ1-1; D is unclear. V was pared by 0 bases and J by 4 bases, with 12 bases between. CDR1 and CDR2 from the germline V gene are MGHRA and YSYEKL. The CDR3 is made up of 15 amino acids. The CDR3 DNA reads TGCGCCAGCAGCCAAGATAGGTATGCGGGCACTGAAGCTTTCTTT. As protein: CASSQDRYAGTEAFF.

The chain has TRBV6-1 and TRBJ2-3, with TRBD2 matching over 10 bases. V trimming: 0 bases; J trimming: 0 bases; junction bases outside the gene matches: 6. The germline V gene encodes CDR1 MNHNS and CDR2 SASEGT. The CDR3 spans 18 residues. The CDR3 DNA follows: TGTGCCAGCAGTGAAGCAAGCGGGGGGGCGCTGAGCACAGATACGCAGTATTTT. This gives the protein CASSEASGGALSTDTQYF.

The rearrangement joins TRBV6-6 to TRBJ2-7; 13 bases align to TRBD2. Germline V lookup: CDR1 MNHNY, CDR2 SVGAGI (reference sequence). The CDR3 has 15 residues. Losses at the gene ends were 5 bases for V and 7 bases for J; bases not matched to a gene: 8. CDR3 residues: CASSRGLAGMAEQYF. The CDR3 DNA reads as TGTGCCAGCAGTCGGGGACTAGCGGGGATGGCGGAGCAGTACTTC.

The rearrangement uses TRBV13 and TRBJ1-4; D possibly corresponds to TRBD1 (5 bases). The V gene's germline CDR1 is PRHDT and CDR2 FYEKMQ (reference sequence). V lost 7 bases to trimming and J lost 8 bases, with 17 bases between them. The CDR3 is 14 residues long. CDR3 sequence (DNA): TGTGCCAGCACCCGAGGACAAGGACGGGAAAAACTGTTTTTT. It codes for CASTRGQGREKLFF.

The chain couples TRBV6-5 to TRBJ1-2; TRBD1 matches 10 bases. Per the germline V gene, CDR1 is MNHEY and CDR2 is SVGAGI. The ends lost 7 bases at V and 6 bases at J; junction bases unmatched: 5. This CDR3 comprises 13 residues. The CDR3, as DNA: TGTGCCAGCACGGGACAGGGGTTTGATGGCTACACCTTC. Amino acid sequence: CASTGQGFDGYTF.

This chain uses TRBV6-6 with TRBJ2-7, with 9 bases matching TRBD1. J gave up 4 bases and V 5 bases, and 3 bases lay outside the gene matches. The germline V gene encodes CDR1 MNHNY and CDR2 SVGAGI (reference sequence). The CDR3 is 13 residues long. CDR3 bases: TGTGCCAGCAGTCAGGGGACAGGGTACGAGCAGTACTTC. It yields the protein CASSQGTGYEQYF.